The 15 T cell receptor beta chains presented below share a single source sample, sequenced in a study of metastatic and nonmetastatic thyroid tumors. Patients underwent thyroid surgery, and none had received any treatment before it. TCRdb re-called clones via MiXCR from the PCR reads. The sample consists of approximately 12,000 clones, about 21% of them appearing once. Sequenced sample: adjacent normal tissue. Receptor source: a female donor with papillary thyroid cancer or a benign thyroid nodule (not recorded which). Some clones in this sample may be carry-over from other donors' samples.

The chain couples TRBV20-1 to TRBJ2-7; 10 bases are a match to TRBD2. The CDR3 consists of 16 residues. The V and J ends lost 3 bases and 5 bases, in that order; junction bases with no gene match: 13. Germline V CDR1 and CDR2: DFQATT, SNEGSKA (reference sequence). CDR3 coding DNA: TGCAGTGCTAGTAGTGGGGCCAGCGGGAGGGCCGACGAGCAGTACTTC. It is translated as CSASSGASGRADEQYF.

By sample fraction, this clone is medium-sized (0.01 to 0.1%). V usage is TRBV6-2 or TRBV6-3 and J usage is TRBJ1-1; unclear D gene. There are 12 residues in the CDR3. Trimming pared 3 bases from V and 9 bases from J, leaving 11 bases between. From germline, CDR1 is MNHEY and CDR2 SVGEGT. In nucleotides, the CDR3 is TGTGCCAGCAGTTATGAAACTGCCAAAGCTTTCTTT. This codes for CASSYETAKAFF.

The CDR3 sequence is CAISRAQQETQYF. CDR3 in DNA: TGTGCCATCTCTAGGGCACAACAAGAGACCCAGTACTTC. The V and J genes are TRBV6-2 or TRBV6-3 and TRBJ2-5; no definite D call. Trimming removed 10 bases at V and 2 bases at J, with 14 bases between. The CDR3 sequence is 13 residues long. Germline assignment: CDR1 MNHEY and CDR2 SVGEGT.

V and J are TRBV15 and TRBJ1-6; a weak D match, TRBD1 (5 bases). The germline V and J ends were trimmed by 3 bases and 17 bases, with 23 bases remaining between them. CDR3 length: 15 residues. CDR1 and CDR2 from the germline V gene are LNHNV and YYDKDF (reference sequence). The CDR3: CATSRDPGGVSHIHF. CDR3 sequence (DNA): TGTGCCACCAGCAGGGACCCCGGGGGGGTCTCACACATCCACTTT. The full variable domain, completed using reference TRBV15 and TRBJ1-6, is DAMVIQNPRYQVTQFGKPVTLSCSQTLNHNVMYWYQQKSSQAPKLLFHYYDKDFNNEADTPDNFQSRRPNTSFCFLDIRSPGLGDTAMYLCATSRDPGGVSHIHFGNGTRLTVT.

In the case of this clone: A read error is likely, as this CDR3 ends without the conserved phenylalanine or tryptophan. The chain is built from TRBV6-2 or TRBV6-3 and TRBJ2-3; D remains ambiguous. The CDR3 has 16 residues. The germline V gene has CDR1 MNHEY and CDR2 SVGEGT. The CDR3 coding sequence is TGTGCCAGCAGCCGGATCCAATTCACAATCACAGATTCGCAGTATTAT. Amino acid sequence: CASSRIQFTITDSQYY.

This clone was seen ten or more times. The rearrangement joins TRBV5-1 to TRBJ2-1; D remains unclear. Per the germline V gene, CDR1 is SGHRS and CDR2 is YFSETQ. Trimming pared 3 bases from V and 0 bases from J, leaving 4 bases between. The CDR3 has 13 amino acids. This chain's CDR3 is CASSYYSYNEQFF. For the CDR3, the DNA is TGCGCCAGCAGCTACTACTCCTACAATGAGCAGTTCTTC.

As concerns this clone: No conserved phenylalanine or tryptophan ends this CDR3, so it is likely a read error. V and J are TRBV30 and TRBJ2-3; 11 bases map to TRBD2. J was trimmed by 2 bases and V by 4 bases; bases with no gene match: 5. There are 15 residues in the CDR3. Per the germline V gene, CDR1 is GTSNPN and CDR2 is SVGIG (reference sequence). CDR3 nucleotides: TGTGCCTGGACGACTAGCGGGACGATCACAGATACGCAGTATTCT. It is translated as CAWTTSGTITDTQYS.

This clone was seen ten or more times. The V gene is TRBV5-1, the J gene TRBJ2-1; 9 bases fit TRBD2. The germline V gene encodes CDR1 SGHRS and CDR2 YFSETQ. The CDR3 is 15 amino acids. The trim removed 2 bases at V and 9 bases at J, leaving 9 bases unmatched. The DNA for the CDR3 is TGCGCCAGCAGCTTAGCGGGGGGCGGATACGGTGAGCAGTTCTTC. This codes for CASSLAGGGYGEQFF.

The chain recombines TRBV3-1 with TRBJ2-7, with D perhaps assigned TRBD1 or TRBD2 (5 bases each). There are 15 residues in the CDR3. V shed 7 bases and J shed 5 bases, with 21 bases lying between them. Looked up from germline, CDR1 is LGHDT and CDR2 is YNNKEL (reference sequence). The chain's CDR3 is CASTPQGRQADEQYF. CDR3 nucleotides: TGTGCCAGCACCCCCCAGGGACGGCAGGCTGACGAGCAGTACTTC.

This clone has ten or more counts. This chain links TRBV10-2 with TRBJ2-7; D call uncertain. Trimming removed 4 bases from V and 7 bases from J, with 8 bases in between. Germline assignment: CDR1 WSHSY and CDR2 SAAADI. The CDR3 consists of 11 residues. The CDR3 here is CASSAVWEQYF. Here the CDR3 DNA reads TGCGCCAGCAGTGCCGTATGGGAGCAGTACTTC.

By proportion, this clone is medium-sized. This sequence joins TRBV28 and TRBJ1-1, with D maybe TRBD1 (5 bases). The V gene's germline CDR1 is MDHEN and CDR2 SYDVKM. Deletions cut 6 bases from V and 2 bases from J, with 16 bases between. This CDR3 region has 15 residues. The DNA for the CDR3 is TGTGCCAGCAGGCCCCTCTCGGGACTTAACACTGAAGCTTTCTTT. It encodes CASRPLSGLNTEAFF. Drawing the rest from reference TRBV28 and TRBJ1-1, the complete variable domain is DVKVTQSSRYLVKRTGEKVFLECVQDMDHENMFWYRQDPGLGLRLIYFSYDVKMKEKGDIPEGYSVSREKKERFSLILESASTNQTSMYLCASRPLSGLNTEAFFGQGTRLTVV.

This clone has a handful of counts. The CDR3 DNA reads as TGTGCCAGCAGCTCACAGGGTTTCGAGCAGTACTTC. This gives the protein CASSSQGFEQYF. This sequence joins TRBV7-2 and TRBJ2-7; D possibly corresponds to TRBD1 (6 bases). This CDR3 comprises 12 residues. Trimming took 4 bases from V and 6 from J, leaving 10 bases between them. Germline V gene data show CDR1 as SGHTA and CDR2 as FQGNSA. The full variable domain, its missing parts supplied by reference TRBV7-2 and TRBJ2-7, is GAGVSQSPSNKVTEKGKDVELRCDPISGHTALYWYRQSLGQGLEFLIYFQGNSAPDKSGLPSDRFSAERTGGSVSTLTIQRTQQEDSAVYLCASSSQGFEQYFGPGTRLTVT.

The chain combines TRBV7-9 with TRBJ1-6; D is ambiguous. V was pared by 2 bases and J by 8 bases, with 4 bases between. From germline, CDR1 is SEHNR and CDR2 FQNEAQ (reference sequence). The CDR3 is 12 amino acids. In DNA, the CDR3 is TGTGCCAGCAGCTTACTGGATTCACCCCTCCACTTT. It yields the protein CASSLLDSPLHF.

This clone ranks as medium-sized. V usage is TRBV5-1 and J usage is TRBJ2-3, with D possibly matching TRBD2 (5 bases). This CDR3 is 15 amino acids long. V dropped 1 base and J dropped 4 bases, with 13 bases sitting between them. The V gene's germline CDR1 is SGHRS and CDR2 YFSETQ. The CDR3 coding sequence is TGCGCCAGCAGCTTGTCGGTAGCGAGCCCAGATACGCAGTATTTT. It translates to CASSLSVASPDTQYF.

Ten or more counts support this clone. The CDR3 coding sequence is TGCGCCAGCAGCTTCCCAGGGAGAGAAATCTACGAGCAGTACTTC. Residues: CASSFPGREIYEQYF. The chain carries TRBV5-1 and TRBJ2-7; either TRBD1 or TRBD2 may fit D (5 bases each). V lost 2 bases and J lost 3, with 15 bases in between. Germline CDR1 and CDR2: SGHRS and YFSETQ. The CDR3 is 15 residues long.